This TCR beta chain is from a study of OX40 agonist ivuxolimab in advanced cancers. Profiled with immunoSEQ multiplex PCR; TCRdb holds only in-frame clones, not every one. The sample lists 65,000 to 95,000 clones; 80% to 90% were seen once. This specimen was CD4+ or CD8+ T cells sorted from blood, taken in a trial of the OX40 agonist ivuxolimab. The receptor was isolated from an adult with an advanced solid tumor such as melanoma, head and neck, liver or kidney cancer.

The DNA of the CDR3 is TGTGCCAGCAGCCAAGTGGGGGCCGCAGATACGCAGTATTTT. Translation: CASSQVGAADTQYF. The chain couples TRBV14 to TRBJ2-3, with D possibly TRBD1 on 6 matching bases. Germline CDR1 and CDR2: SGHDN and FVKESK. CDR3 size: 14 residues. The V end was cut by 1 base, the J end by 4 bases, with 9 bases between. The whole variable domain, remainder taken from reference TRBV14 and TRBJ2-3, is EAGVTQFPSHSVIEKGQTVTLRCDPISGHDNLYWYRRVMGKEIKFLLHFVKESKQDESGMPNNRFLAERTGGTYSTLKVQPAELEDSGVYFCASSQVGAADTQYFGPGTRLTVL.